This T cell receptor (beta chain) comes out of a study of graft-versus-host responses after intestinal transplantation. V lost 1 base and J lost 0, with 16 bases in between. Germline CDR1 SGHAT, CDR2 FQNNGV. The CDR3 contains 17 residues. Sequenced by immunoSEQ multiplex PCR; TCRdb stores in-frame clones only, minus some. The table has over 65,000 clones, around 93% seen once. In regard to this clone: The antigen remains undetermined.

The sequencing here drew on unstimulated CD8+ T cells sorted from spleen or lymph node cells, taken before transplant. The gene calls are TRBV11-2 and TRBJ2-7; D unclear. The clonotype was recovered from a human donor who was the organ donor for an intestinal transplant. CDR3 protein: CASSLGSFDNFSYEQYF. The DNA for the CDR3 is TGTGCCAGCAGCTTAGGTTCGTTCGACAACTTCTCCTACGAGCAGTACTTC.